This TCR beta chain was obtained from a study of T cells in Graves' hyperthyroidism and ophthalmopathy. The V and J ends lost 8 bases and 6 bases respectively, with 16 bases between them. The CDR3 is 13 residues long. What was amplified from RNA transcripts were TCR beta CDR3 regions. RT-PCR in the first round (using the HTBI primer set) targeted the TCR CDR3. One entry per CDR3 protein, called by TCRdb with MiXCR from the multiplex PCR reads. Of just under 750,000 distinct CDR3 sequences detected, 35% appear once; the ten largest clones hold around 31%. The genes are TRBV12-3 or TRBV12-4 and TRBJ1-1; possible D gene TRBD1, 5 bases. The source of this sequence is a woman in her thirties or forties with Graves' hyperthyroidism. Sequencing was carried out using blood. The CDR3 nucleotides are TGTGCCAGCCGGGGGGGAGGGGCCCCTGAAGCTTTCTTT. Its translation is CASRGGGAPEAFF.